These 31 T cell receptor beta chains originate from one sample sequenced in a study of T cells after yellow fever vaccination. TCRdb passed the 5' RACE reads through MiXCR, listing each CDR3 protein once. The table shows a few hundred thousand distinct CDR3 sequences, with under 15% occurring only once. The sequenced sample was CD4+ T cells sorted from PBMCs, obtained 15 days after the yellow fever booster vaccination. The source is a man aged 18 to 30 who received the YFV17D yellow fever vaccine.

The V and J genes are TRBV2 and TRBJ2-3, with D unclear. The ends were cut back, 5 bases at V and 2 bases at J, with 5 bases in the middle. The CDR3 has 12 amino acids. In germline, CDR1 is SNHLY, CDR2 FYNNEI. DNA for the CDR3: TGTGCCAGCAGTTCCGTCACAGATACGCAGTATTTT. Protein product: CASSSVTDTQYF.

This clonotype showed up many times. CDR3 amino acids: CASSPQGLGGGAPYEQYF. DNA of the CDR3: TGTGCCAGCAGCCCCCAGGGTTTGGGCGGGGGGGCCCCCTACGAGCAGTACTTC. The chain recombines TRBV7-2 with TRBJ2-7; 9 bases are shared with TRBD2. The J segment lost 2 bases and the V segment lost 5 bases, leaving 16 bases of the junction unmatched. This CDR3 region has 18 residues. Germline V CDR1 and CDR2: SGHTA, FQGNSA.

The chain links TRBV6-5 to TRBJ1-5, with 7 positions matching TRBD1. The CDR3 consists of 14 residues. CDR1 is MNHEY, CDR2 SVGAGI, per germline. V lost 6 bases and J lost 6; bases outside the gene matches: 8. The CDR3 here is CASRADRDGQPQHF. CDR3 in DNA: TGTGCCAGCAGAGCCGACAGGGACGGTCAGCCCCAGCATTTT.

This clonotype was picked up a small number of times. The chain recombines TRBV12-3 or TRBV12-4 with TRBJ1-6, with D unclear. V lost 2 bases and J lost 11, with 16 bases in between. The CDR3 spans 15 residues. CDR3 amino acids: CASSLHSVGEAPLHF. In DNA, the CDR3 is TGTGCCAGCAGTTTACACTCAGTCGGGGAAGCACCCCTCCACTTT.

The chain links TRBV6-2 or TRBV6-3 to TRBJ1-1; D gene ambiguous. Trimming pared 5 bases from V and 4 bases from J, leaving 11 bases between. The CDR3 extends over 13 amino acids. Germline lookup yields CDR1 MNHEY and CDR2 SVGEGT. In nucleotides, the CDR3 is TGTGCCAGCAGTGACGCTTTAGGCACTGAAGCTTTCTTT. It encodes CASSDALGTEAFF.

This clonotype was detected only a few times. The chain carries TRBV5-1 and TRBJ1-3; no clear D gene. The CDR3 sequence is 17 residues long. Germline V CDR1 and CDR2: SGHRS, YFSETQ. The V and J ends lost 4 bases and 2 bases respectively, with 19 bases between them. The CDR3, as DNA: TGCGCCAGCAGCCAGTCCGGCAGGACCGGAGCTGGAAACACCATATATTTT. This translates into CASSQSGRTGAGNTIYF.

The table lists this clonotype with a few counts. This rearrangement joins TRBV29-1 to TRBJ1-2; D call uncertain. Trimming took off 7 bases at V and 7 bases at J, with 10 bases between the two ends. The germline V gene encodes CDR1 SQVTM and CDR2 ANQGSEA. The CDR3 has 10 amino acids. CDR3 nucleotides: TGCAGCGCCGACGGGGTTGGCTACACCTTC. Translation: CSADGVGYTF.

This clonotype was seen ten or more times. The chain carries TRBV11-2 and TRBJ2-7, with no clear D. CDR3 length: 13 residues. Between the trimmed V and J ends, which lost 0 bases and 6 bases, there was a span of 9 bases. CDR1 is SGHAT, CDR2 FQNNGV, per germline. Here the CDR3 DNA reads TGTGCCAGCAGCTTAGATCAAATAGCCGAGCAGTACTTC. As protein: CASSLDQIAEQYF.

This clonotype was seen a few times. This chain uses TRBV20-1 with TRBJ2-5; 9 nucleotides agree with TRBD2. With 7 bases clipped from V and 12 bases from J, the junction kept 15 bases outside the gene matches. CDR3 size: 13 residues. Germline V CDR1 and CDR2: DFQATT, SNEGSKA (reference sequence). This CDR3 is CSVPATSGSAEYF. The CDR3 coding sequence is TGCAGTGTTCCGGCCACTAGCGGGTCCGCCGAGTACTTC.

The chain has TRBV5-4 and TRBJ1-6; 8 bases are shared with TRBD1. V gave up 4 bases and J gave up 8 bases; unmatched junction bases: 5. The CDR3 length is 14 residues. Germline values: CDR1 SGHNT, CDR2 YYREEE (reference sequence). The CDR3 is CASSLTGADSPLHF. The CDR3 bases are TGTGCCAGCAGCCTGACAGGGGCGGATTCACCCCTCCACTTT.

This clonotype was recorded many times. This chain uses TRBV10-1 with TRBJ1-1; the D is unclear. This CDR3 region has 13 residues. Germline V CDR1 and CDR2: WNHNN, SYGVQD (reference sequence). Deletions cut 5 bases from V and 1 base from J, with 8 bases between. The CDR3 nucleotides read TGCGCCAGCAGTTTTAACGGGAACACTGAAGCTTTCTTT. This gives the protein CASSFNGNTEAFF.

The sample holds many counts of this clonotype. The CDR3 region has the DNA TGTGCCAGCAGCTTAACATGGCGGTCGAACATTCAGTACTTC. Translating it yields CASSLTWRSNIQYF. The V gene is TRBV7-9, the J gene TRBJ2-4; D is uncertain. Germline loops: CDR1 SEHNR, CDR2 FQNEAQ (reference sequence). This CDR3 spans 14 amino acids. Between the trimmed V and J ends, which lost 2 bases and 7 bases, there was a span of 12 bases.

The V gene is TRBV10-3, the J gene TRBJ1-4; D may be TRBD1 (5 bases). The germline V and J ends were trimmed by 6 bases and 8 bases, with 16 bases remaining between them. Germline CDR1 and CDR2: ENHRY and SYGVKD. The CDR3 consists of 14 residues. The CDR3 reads CAISAGGGVEKLFF. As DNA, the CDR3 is TGTGCCATCAGCGCTGGGGGGGGAGTAGAAAAACTGTTTTTT.

Written as DNA, the CDR3 is TGTGCCAGCAGTCAGCTGAGGGACACTGAAGCTTTCTTT. This codes for CASSQLRDTEAFF. This chain uses TRBV12-3 or TRBV12-4 with TRBJ1-1, with D uncertain. Trimming took 5 bases from V and 3 from J, leaving 10 bases between them. The CDR3 consists of 13 residues.

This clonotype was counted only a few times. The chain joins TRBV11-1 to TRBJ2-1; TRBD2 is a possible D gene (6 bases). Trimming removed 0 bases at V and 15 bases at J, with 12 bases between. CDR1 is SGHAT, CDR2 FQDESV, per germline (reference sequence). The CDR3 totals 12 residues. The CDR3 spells CASSLAKTRAFF. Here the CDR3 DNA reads TGTGCCAGCAGCTTAGCAAAGACTAGAGCGTTCTTC.

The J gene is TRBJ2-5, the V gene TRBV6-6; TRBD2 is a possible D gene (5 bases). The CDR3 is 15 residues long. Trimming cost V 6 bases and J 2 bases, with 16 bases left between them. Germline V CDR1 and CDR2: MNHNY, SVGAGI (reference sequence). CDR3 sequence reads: CASSPIRTRQETQYF. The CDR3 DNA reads TGTGCCAGCAGCCCGATCCGCACTAGACAAGAGACCCAGTACTTC.

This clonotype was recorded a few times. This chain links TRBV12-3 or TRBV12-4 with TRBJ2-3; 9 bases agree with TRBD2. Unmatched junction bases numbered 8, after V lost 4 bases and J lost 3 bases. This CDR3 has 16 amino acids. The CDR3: CASSSPAGGGTDTQYF. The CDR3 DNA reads TGTGCCAGCAGTTCCCCAGCGGGGGGAGGAACAGATACGCAGTATTTT.

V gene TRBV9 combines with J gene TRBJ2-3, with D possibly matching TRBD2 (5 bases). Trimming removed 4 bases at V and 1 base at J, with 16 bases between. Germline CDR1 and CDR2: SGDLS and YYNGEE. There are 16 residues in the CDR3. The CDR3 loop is CASSSDVGAGTDTQYF. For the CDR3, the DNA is TGTGCCAGCAGCTCAGACGTCGGAGCGGGCACAGATACGCAGTATTTT.

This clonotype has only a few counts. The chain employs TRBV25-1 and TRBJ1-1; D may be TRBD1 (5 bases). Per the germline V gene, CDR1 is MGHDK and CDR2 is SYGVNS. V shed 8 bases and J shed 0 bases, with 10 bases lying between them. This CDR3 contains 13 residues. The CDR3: CASLGGLNTEAFF. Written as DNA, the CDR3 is TGTGCCAGCCTGGGGGGGTTGAACACTGAAGCTTTCTTT.

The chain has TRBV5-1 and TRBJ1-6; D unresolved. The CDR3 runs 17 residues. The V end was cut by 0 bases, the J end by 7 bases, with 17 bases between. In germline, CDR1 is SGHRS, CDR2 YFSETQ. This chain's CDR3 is CASSLAVGGRKNSPLHF. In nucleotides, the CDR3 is TGCGCCAGCAGCTTGGCAGTAGGTGGACGGAAGAATTCACCCCTCCACTTT.

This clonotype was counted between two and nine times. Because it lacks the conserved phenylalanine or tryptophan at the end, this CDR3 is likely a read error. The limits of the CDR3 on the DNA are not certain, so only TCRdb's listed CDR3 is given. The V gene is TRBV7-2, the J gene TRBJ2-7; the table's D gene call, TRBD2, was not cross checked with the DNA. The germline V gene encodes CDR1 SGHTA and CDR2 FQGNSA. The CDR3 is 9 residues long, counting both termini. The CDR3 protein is CASTGGRWA.

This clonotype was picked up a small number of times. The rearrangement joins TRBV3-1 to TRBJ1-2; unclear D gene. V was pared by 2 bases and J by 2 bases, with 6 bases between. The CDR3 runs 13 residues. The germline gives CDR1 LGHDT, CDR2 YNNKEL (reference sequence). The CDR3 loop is CASSQQTNYGYTF. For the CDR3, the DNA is TGTGCCAGCAGCCAACAGACCAACTATGGCTACACCTTC.

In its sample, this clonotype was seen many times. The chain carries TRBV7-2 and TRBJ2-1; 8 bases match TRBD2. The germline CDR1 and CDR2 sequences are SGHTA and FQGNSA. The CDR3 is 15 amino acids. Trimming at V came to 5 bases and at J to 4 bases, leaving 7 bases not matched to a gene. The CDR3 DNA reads TGTGCCAGCAGCCCCCGAGCGGGGGCATACAATGAGCAGTTCTTC. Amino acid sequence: CASSPRAGAYNEQFF. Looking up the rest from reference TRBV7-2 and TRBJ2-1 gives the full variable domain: GAGVSQSPSNKVTEKGKDVELRCDPISGHTALYWYRQSLGQGLEFLIYFQGNSAPDKSGLPSDRFSAERTGGSVSTLTIQRTQQEDSAVYLCASSPRAGAYNEQFFGPGTRLTVL.

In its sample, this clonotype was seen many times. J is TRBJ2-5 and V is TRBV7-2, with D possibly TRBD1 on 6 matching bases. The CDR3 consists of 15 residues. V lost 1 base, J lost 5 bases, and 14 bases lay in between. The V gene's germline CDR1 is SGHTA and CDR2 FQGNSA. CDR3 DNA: TGTGCCAGCAGCTTAGGATTGACAGGATCCGAGACCCAGTACTTC. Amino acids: CASSLGLTGSETQYF.

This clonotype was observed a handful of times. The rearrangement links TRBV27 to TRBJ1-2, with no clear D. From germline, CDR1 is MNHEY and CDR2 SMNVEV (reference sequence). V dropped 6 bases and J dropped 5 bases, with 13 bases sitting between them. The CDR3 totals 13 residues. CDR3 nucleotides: TGTGCCAGCAGGTCCTACCAAGGGTATGGCTACACCTTC. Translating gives CASRSYQGYGYTF.

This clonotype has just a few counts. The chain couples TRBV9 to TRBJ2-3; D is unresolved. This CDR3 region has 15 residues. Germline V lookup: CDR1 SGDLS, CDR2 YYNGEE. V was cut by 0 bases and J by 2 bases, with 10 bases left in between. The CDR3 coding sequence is TGTGCCAGCAGCGTAGTTGGGCTTTACACAGATACGCAGTATTTT. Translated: CASSVVGLYTDTQYF.

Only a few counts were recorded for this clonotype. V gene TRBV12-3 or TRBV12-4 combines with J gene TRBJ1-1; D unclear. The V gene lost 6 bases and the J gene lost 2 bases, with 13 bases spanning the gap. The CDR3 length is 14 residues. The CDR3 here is CASSRHGSNTEAFF. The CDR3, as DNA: TGTGCCAGCAGCCGTCACGGATCTAACACTGAAGCTTTCTTT.

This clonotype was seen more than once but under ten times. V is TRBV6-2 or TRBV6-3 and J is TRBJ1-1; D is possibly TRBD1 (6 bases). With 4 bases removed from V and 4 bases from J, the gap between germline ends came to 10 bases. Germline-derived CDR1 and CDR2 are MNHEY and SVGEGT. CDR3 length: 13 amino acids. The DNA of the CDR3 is TGTGCCAGCAGTTTTTGGGGGCCCACTGAAGCTTTCTTT. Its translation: CASSFWGPTEAFF.

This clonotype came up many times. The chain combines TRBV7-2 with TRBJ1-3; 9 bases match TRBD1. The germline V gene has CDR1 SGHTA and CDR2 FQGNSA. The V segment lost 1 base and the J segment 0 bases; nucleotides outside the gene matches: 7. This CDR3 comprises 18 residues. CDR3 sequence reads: CASSLEGQGPFSGNTIYF. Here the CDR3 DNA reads TGTGCCAGCAGCTTAGAGGGACAGGGCCCATTCTCTGGAAACACCATATATTTT.

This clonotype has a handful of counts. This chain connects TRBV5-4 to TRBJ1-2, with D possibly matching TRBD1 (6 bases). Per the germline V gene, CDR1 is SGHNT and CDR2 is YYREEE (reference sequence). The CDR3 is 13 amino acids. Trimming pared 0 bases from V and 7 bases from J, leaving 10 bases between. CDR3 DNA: TGTGCCAGCAGCTTGGGACGGGGGCTTGGCTACACCTTC. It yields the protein CASSLGRGLGYTF.

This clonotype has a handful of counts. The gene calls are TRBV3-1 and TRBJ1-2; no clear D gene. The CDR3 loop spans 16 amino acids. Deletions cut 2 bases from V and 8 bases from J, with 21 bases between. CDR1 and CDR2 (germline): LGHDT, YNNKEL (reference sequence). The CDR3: CASSQHLPAQLGGYTF. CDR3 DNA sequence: TGTGCCAGCAGCCAACACCTACCGGCGCAACTCGGGGGCTACACCTTC.